The 10 T cell receptor beta chains below come from one sample, sequenced in a study of shared clonotypes between healthy human individuals. Only in-frame clones appear in the TCRdb table, and some are missing; sequencing was by immunoSEQ multiplex PCR. The sample includes about 2.3 million clones, just over 90% of them seen just once. The sample consisted of naive CD4+ T cells from PBMCs. Subset reported: CD45RA+ positively selected. These receptors came from a man between 18 and 35 years old in good health. Some clones in this sample may be carry-over from other donors' samples.

This rearrangement joins TRBV10-3 to TRBJ2-2; TRBD2 aligns across 14 bases. V shed 7 bases, J shed 4 bases, and the junction held 2 bases outside the gene matches. Germline CDR1 ENHRY, CDR2 SYGVKD. The CDR3 runs 15 residues. Here the CDR3 reads CAITGLAGATGELFF. CDR3 sequence (DNA): TGTGCCATCACGGGACTAGCGGGAGCCACCGGGGAGCTGTTTTTT.

This rearrangement joins TRBV30 to TRBJ2-1; 9 nucleotides match TRBD2. Germline assignment: CDR1 GTSNPN and CDR2 SVGIG (reference sequence). The J segment lost 8 bases and the V segment lost 4 bases, leaving 9 bases of the junction unmatched. CDR3 length: 14 amino acids. The CDR3: CAWNRAGGGDEQFF. DNA of the CDR3: TGTGCCTGGAATAGAGCGGGAGGTGGGGATGAGCAGTTCTTC. The whole variable domain, remainder taken from reference TRBV30 and TRBJ2-1, is SQTIHQWPATLVQPVGSPLSLECTVEGTSNPNLYWYRQAAGRGLQLLFYSVGIGQISSEVPQNLSASRPQDRQFILSSKKLLLSDSGFYLCAWNRAGGGDEQFFGPGTRLTVL.

On this clone: Additional DNA sequences in this sample encode the identical CDR3. For the CDR3, the DNA is TGTGCCAGCAGCGTAGGGGACTCTTACAATGAGCAGTTCTTC. Encoded protein: CASSVGDSYNEQFF. The chain has TRBV9 and TRBJ2-1, with D possibly matching TRBD2 (6 bases). Germline CDR1 and CDR2: SGDLS and YYNGEE. The CDR3 has 14 amino acids. The V gene lost 0 bases and the J gene lost 4 bases, with 8 bases spanning the gap.

The V and J genes are TRBV2 and TRBJ2-3; the D gene is possibly TRBD2 (5 bases). V was shortened by 7 bases and J by 0 bases, with 11 bases between the two germline ends. Germline CDR1 is SNHLY and CDR2 is FYNNEI. This CDR3 has 14 residues. The CDR3 sequence is CASTSLVSTDTQYF. The CDR3 region has the DNA TGTGCCAGCACGTCACTAGTTAGCACAGATACGCAGTATTTT.

V and J are TRBV7-8 and TRBJ2-2, with TRBD2 matching 8 bases. This CDR3 has 13 residues. V was pared by 6 bases and J by 4 bases, with 1 base of the junction left unmatched. Germline values: CDR1 SGHVS, CDR2 FQNEAQ. Written as DNA, the CDR3 is TGTGCCAGCAGGCTAGCGGGCACCGGGGAGCTGTTTTTT. This sequence encodes CASRLAGTGELFF.

V and J are TRBV2 and TRBJ1-1; TRBD1 is a possible D gene (6 bases). CDR1 and CDR2 (germline): SNHLY, FYNNEI. This CDR3 has 14 residues. The germline V and J ends were trimmed by 5 bases and 8 bases, with 18 bases remaining between them. CDR3 DNA: TGTGCCAGCAGTACTTGGGGGGGGCCCCCCGAAGCTTTCTTT. Protein product: CASSTWGGPPEAFF.

The chain links TRBV5-1 to TRBJ2-5, with no clear D. CDR1 is SGHRS and CDR2 is YFSETQ in the germline V gene. The V end was cut by 4 bases, the J end by 2 bases, with 12 bases between. The CDR3 spans 14 residues. CDR3 DNA sequence: TGCGCCAGCAGCCCTCGCCAGATACAAGAGACCCAGTACTTC. It yields the protein CASSPRQIQETQYF.

The rearrangement uses TRBV28 and TRBJ1-6; D remains unclear. Germline-derived CDR1 and CDR2 are MDHEN and SYDVKM. The CDR3 runs to 12 residues. Between the trimmed V and J ends, which lost 6 bases and 9 bases, there was a span of 9 bases. CDR3 sequence reads: CASRTLGSPLHF. The CDR3 nucleotides are TGTGCCAGCAGAACGCTGGGTTCACCCCTCCACTTT. The variable domain in full, completed from reference TRBV28 and TRBJ1-6, reads DVKVTQSSRYLVKRTGEKVFLECVQDMDHENMFWYRQDPGLGLRLIYFSYDVKMKEKGDIPEGYSVSREKKERFSLILESASTNQTSMYLCASRTLGSPLHFGNGTRLTVT.

The chain couples TRBV6-5 to TRBJ2-2, with D possibly TRBD1 on 6 matching bases. The CDR3 loop spans 15 amino acids. Germline lookup yields CDR1 MNHEY and CDR2 SVGAGI. The V end was cut by 8 bases, the J end by 5 bases, with 18 bases between. In DNA form, the CDR3 reads TGTGCCAGCCATTCGAGACCACAGGGAACCGGGGAGCTGTTTTTT. Translating gives CASHSRPQGTGELFF.

As for this clone: The same CDR3 can be traced to other DNA sequences in this sample. The chain combines TRBV28 with TRBJ1-2, with D uncertain. Trimming took 3 bases from V and 2 from J, leaving 10 bases between them. Germline CDR1 is MDHEN and CDR2 is SYDVKM. CDR3 size: 14 residues. The CDR3, as DNA: TGTGCCAGCAGTTTCCGACGGACCAACTATGGCTACACCTTC. Translated, it gives CASSFRRTNYGYTF.